Following are 16 T cell receptor beta chains from one sample sequenced in a study of T cell changes during pregnancy in multiple sclerosis. Profiled with immunoSEQ multiplex PCR; TCRdb holds only in-frame clones, not every one. The sample has 40,000 to 50,000 clones, approximately 91% seen once. The specimen was CD8+ T cells from peripheral blood mononuclear cells, collected in the third trimester of pregnancy. The receptors come from a female donor with multiple sclerosis, enrolled in a pregnancy study.

J is TRBJ2-7 and V is TRBV13, with 13 nucleotides matching TRBD2. Trimming at V came to 5 bases and at J to 9 bases, leaving 10 bases not matched to a gene. The CDR3 has 15 residues. The germline V gene has CDR1 PRHDT and CDR2 FYEKMQ (reference sequence). The chain's CDR3 is CASSLTGTSGVVQYF. CDR3 nucleotides: TGTGCCAGCAGCCTTACCGGGACTAGCGGGGTTGTGCAGTACTTC.

This chain uses TRBV7-9 with TRBJ2-1; D not resolved. The CDR3 has 15 amino acids. With 5 bases removed from V and 2 bases from J, the gap between germline ends came to 13 bases. Germline assignment: CDR1 SEHNR and CDR2 FQNEAQ (reference sequence). For the CDR3, the DNA is TGTGCCAGCAGCCCTGCCGCAGGCACCTACAATGAGCAGTTCTTC. This sequence encodes CASSPAAGTYNEQFF.

The rearrangement links TRBV30 to TRBJ2-3, with a weak D call TRBD2 (5 bases). This CDR3 contains 14 residues. Germline-derived CDR1 and CDR2 are GTSNPN and SVGIG (reference sequence). Trimming removed 2 bases from V and 4 bases from J, with 13 bases in between. The CDR3 DNA reads as TGTGCCTGGAGTAGCCTAGAGGGCGCAGATACGCAGTATTTT. Its translation: CAWSSLEGADTQYF.

The rearrangement uses TRBV11-2 and TRBJ2-1; tentative D call: TRBD1 (5 bases). The germline V gene has CDR1 SGHAT and CDR2 FQNNGV. V lost 4 bases to trimming and J lost 4 bases, with 14 bases between them. CDR3 length equals 15 residues. The CDR3 spells CASSSPSDIYNEQFF. CDR3 coding DNA: TGTGCCAGCAGCTCTCCCTCGGACATTTACAATGAGCAGTTCTTC.

Only a few counts were recorded for this clone. The V gene is TRBV4-3, the J gene TRBJ1-3, with D unclear. V was pared by 0 bases and J by 0 bases, with 9 bases between. The CDR3 has 16 amino acids. The germline V gene has CDR1 LGHNA and CDR2 YSLEER. DNA of the CDR3: TGCGCCAGCAGCCAAGATAGGTGGAGCTCTGGAAACACCATATATTTT. Its translation: CASSQDRWSSGNTIYF.

This chain connects TRBV2 to TRBJ2-5; 7 nucleotides align to TRBD2. The V gene's germline CDR1 is SNHLY and CDR2 FYNNEI. This CDR3 is built from 15 residues. V trimming: 1 base; J trimming: 4 bases; junction bases outside the gene matches: 6. Here the CDR3 reads CASSEGGGRGETQYF. CDR3 nucleotides: TGTGCCAGCAGTGAAGGAGGAGGGAGGGGAGAGACCCAGTACTTC. Full variable domain (missing parts from reference TRBV2 and TRBJ2-5): EPEVTQTPSHQVTQMGQEVILRCVPISNHLYFYWYRQILGQKVEFLVSFYNNEISEKSEIFDDQFSVERPDGSNFTLKIRSTKLEDSAMYFCASSEGGGRGETQYFGPGTRLLVL.

The chain carries TRBV27 and TRBJ2-7; 7 positions match TRBD1. The trim removed 8 bases at V and 4 bases at J, leaving 5 bases unmatched. The CDR3 loop spans 12 amino acids. Germline V gene sequence: CDR1 MNHEY, CDR2 SMNVEV (reference sequence). CDR3 sequence (DNA): TGTGCCAGCCGGGACAGCCCTTACGAGCAGTACTTC. This codes for CASRDSPYEQYF.

The J gene is TRBJ2-1, the V gene TRBV11-2; TRBD2 matches 12 bases. The V gene's germline CDR1 is SGHAT and CDR2 FQNNGV. The CDR3 sequence is 16 residues long. Trimming at V came to 5 bases and at J to 4 bases, leaving 6 bases not matched to a gene. The CDR3 spells CASSASGGGIYNEQFF. CDR3 nucleotide sequence: TGTGCCAGCAGCGCTAGCGGGGGGGGGATTTACAATGAGCAGTTCTTC.

The rearrangement uses TRBV7-3 and TRBJ2-1; maybe TRBD1 (6 bases). This CDR3 contains 16 residues. V lost 0 bases and J 4 bases, leaving 13 bases between the germline ends. CDR1 is SGHTA and CDR2 is FQGTGA in the germline V gene. CDR3 in DNA: TGTGCCAGCAGCTTAACTGGGGGCCACCTATACAATGAGCAGTTCTTC. Translation gives CASSLTGGHLYNEQFF. Full variable domain (outside the CDR3, taken from reference TRBV7-3 and TRBJ2-1): GAGVSQTPSNKVTEKGKYVELRCDPISGHTALYWYRQSLGQGPEFLIYFQGTGAADDSGLPNDRFFAVRPEGSVSTLKIQRTERGDSAVYLCASSLTGGHLYNEQFFGPGTRLTVL.

The gene calls are TRBV6-5 and TRBJ1-5; 9 positions match TRBD1. This CDR3 contains 15 residues. CDR1 and CDR2 (germline): MNHEY, SVGAGI. Trimming at V came to 6 bases and at J to 5 bases, leaving 8 bases not matched to a gene. CDR3 residues: CASRTGTGSDQPQHF. The CDR3 DNA is TGTGCCAGCAGAACCGGGACAGGGTCTGATCAGCCCCAGCATTTT.

The J gene is TRBJ1-1, the V gene TRBV9; D unclear. Trimming took off 4 bases at V and 10 bases at J, with 11 bases between the two ends. The CDR3 runs to 11 residues. The germline V gene has CDR1 SGDLS and CDR2 YYNGEE. The DNA of the CDR3 is TGTGCCAGCAGCCGCGGGTTCGGAGCTTTCTTT. The encoded protein is CASSRGFGAFF.

The chain carries TRBV5-5 and TRBJ2-5, with 13 bases matching TRBD2. Germline lookup yields CDR1 SGHKS and CDR2 YYEKEE (reference sequence). The CDR3 contains 15 residues. The junction had 4 bases not matched to a gene; V was cut back by 4 bases and J by 4 bases. As DNA, the CDR3 is TGTGCCAGCAGCCCCGGACTAGCGGGGGTAGAGACCCAGTACTTC. It translates to CASSPGLAGVETQYF.

This clone has just one count. V is TRBV11-1 and J is TRBJ2-1; D is perhaps TRBD1 (6 bases). Trimming took 10 bases from V and 4 from J, leaving 20 bases between them. Germline assignment: CDR1 SGHAT and CDR2 FQDESV (reference sequence). The CDR3 sequence is 15 residues long. In DNA form, the CDR3 reads TGTGCCATCAATATCCGGGACAACCTTTACAATGAGCAGTTCTTC. This translates into CAINIRDNLYNEQFF.

This chain uses TRBV5-6 with TRBJ2-7; 7 bases fit TRBD1. V lost 4 bases, J lost 3 bases, and 10 bases stayed unmatched. The germline CDR1 and CDR2 sequences are SGHDT and YYEEEE. This CDR3 comprises 15 residues. The CDR3 DNA reads TGTGCCAGCAGCGCGACAGGGCAACGGGACTACGAGCAGTACTTC. Translated: CASSATGQRDYEQYF. The full variable domain, completed using reference TRBV5-6 and TRBJ2-7, is DAGVTQSPTHLIKTRGQQVTLRCSPKSGHDTVSWYQQALGQGPQFIFQYYEEEERQRGNFPDRFSGHQFPNYSSELNVNALLLGDSALYLCASSATGQRDYEQYFGPGTRLTVT.

CDR3 DNA sequence: TGTGCCAGCAGTTATCCGGGGAGCACAGATACGCAGTATTTT. Translated, it gives CASSYPGSTDTQYF. The chain recombines TRBV6-5 with TRBJ2-3, with D perhaps TRBD2 (5 bases). V gave up 3 bases and J gave up 0 bases, with 7 bases separating them. The CDR3 consists of 14 residues. CDR1 and CDR2 from the germline V gene are MNHEY and SVGAGI.

The CDR3 spells CASSLEWDTEAFF. DNA for the CDR3: TGCGCCAGCAGCCTGGAGTGGGACACTGAAGCTTTCTTT. This chain joins TRBV4-3 and TRBJ1-1; D call uncertain. Trimming cost V 4 bases and J 3 bases, with 9 bases left between them. This CDR3 is built from 13 residues. The germline V gene has CDR1 LGHNA and CDR2 YSLEER.